What follows describes a single TCR beta chain. Antigen unknown. These donors counted as nominally healthy when sampled, but unrecorded immune exposures were likely. The CDR3 covers 15 residues. V was trimmed by 2 bases and J by 0 bases, leaving 7 bases between them. In germline, CDR1 is SEHNR, CDR2 FQNEAQ (reference sequence). This entry belongs to a study of cytomegalovirus exposure and HLA in healthy donors. The study's findings and limits: Among the most significant clusters, several appeared linked to common viral pathogens in a later analysis.

PCR involved 60 Vbeta and 13 Jbeta primers. Data came from immunoSEQ multiplex PCR; TCRdb stores just in-frame clones and leaves some out. The table lists some 170,000 clones, roughly 85% of them singletons. This rearrangement joins TRBV7-9 to TRBJ2-2; possible D gene TRBD2, 6 bases. Sequenced material: PBMCs. The receptor was isolated from a man between 40 and 49 years old in good health and CMV-seropositive. Here the CDR3 DNA reads TGTGCCAGCAGCTTATTAGCGGCGAACACCGGGGAGCTGTTTTTT. This encodes CASSLLAANTGELFF.